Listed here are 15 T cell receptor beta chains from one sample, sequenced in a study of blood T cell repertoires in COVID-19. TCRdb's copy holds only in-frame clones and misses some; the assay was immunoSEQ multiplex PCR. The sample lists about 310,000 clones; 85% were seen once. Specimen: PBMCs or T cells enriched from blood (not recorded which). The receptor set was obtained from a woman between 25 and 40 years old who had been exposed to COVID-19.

CDR3 loop: CASSPDRDNSGELFF. In DNA form, the CDR3 reads TGTGCCAGCAGCCCCGACAGGGATAATTCCGGGGAGCTGTTTTTT. The chain employs TRBV6-2 or TRBV6-3 and TRBJ2-2; 7 nucleotides agree with TRBD1. J gave up 6 bases and V 6 bases, and 10 bases lay outside the gene matches. This CDR3 contains 15 residues. In germline, CDR1 is MNHEY, CDR2 SVGEGT.

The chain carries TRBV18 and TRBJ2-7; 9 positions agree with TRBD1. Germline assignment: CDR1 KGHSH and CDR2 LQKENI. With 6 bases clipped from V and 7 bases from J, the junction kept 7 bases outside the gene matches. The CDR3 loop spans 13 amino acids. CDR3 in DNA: TGTGCCAGCTCCCTAGGGACAGGGAGAGAGCAGTACTTC. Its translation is CASSLGTGREQYF.

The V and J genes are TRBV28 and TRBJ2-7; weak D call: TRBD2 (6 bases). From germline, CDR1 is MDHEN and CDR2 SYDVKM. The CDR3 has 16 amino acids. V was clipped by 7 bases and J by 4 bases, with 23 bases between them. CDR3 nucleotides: TGTGCCAGCACACCAATTCCACCGGGACGGGGGTACGAGCAGTACTTC. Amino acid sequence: CASTPIPPGRGYEQYF.

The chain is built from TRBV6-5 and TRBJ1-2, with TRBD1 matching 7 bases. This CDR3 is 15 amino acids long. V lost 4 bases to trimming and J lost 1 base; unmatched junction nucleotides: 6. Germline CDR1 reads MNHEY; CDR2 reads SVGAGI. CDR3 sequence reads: CASSSPGQFNYGYTF. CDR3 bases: TGTGCCAGCAGTTCACCGGGACAGTTTAACTATGGCTACACCTTC.

This chain's CDR3 is CAWSDQTGIGYEQYF. The CDR3 bases are TGTGCCTGGAGCGACCAAACAGGGATCGGGTACGAGCAGTACTTC. The V and J genes are TRBV30 and TRBJ2-7; D perhaps matches TRBD1 (6 bases). The CDR3 runs to 15 residues. Germline-derived CDR1 and CDR2 are GTSNPN and SVGIG (reference sequence). The V gene lost 3 bases and the J gene lost 4 bases, with 19 bases spanning the gap.

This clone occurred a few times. The CDR3 DNA is TGTGCCAGCAGTTTAGTGCAGGCAGCAACTAATGAAAAACTGTTTTTT. Its protein product is CASSLVQAATNEKLFF. The V and J genes are TRBV28 and TRBJ1-4; no firm D call. The CDR3 spans 16 residues. Germline-derived CDR1 and CDR2 are MDHEN and SYDVKM. V gave up 2 bases and J gave up 0 bases, with 10 bases separating them.

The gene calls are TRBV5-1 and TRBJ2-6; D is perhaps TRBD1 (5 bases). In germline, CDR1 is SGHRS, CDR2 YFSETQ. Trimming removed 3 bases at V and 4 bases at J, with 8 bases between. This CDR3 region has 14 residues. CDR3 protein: CASSSGSGANVLTF. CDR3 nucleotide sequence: TGCGCCAGCAGCTCAGGGTCCGGGGCCAACGTCCTGACTTTC.

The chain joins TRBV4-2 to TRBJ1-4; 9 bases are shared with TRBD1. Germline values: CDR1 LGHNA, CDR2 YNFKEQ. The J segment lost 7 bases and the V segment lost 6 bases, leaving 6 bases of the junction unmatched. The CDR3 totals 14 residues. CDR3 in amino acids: CASSQLDRGEKLFF. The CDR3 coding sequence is TGTGCCAGCAGTCAACTGGACAGGGGTGAAAAACTGTTTTTT.

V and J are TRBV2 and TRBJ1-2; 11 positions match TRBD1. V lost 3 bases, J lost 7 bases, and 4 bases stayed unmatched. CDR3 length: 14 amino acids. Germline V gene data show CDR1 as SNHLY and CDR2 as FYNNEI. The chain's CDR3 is CASSDRDRGAGYTF. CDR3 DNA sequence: TGTGCCAGCAGTGACCGGGACAGGGGGGCTGGCTACACCTTC.

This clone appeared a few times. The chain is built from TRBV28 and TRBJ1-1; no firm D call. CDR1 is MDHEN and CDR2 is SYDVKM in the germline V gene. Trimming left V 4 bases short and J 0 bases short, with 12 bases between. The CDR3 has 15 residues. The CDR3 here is CASSSLSSVNTEAFF. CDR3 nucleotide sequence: TGTGCCAGCAGTTCCCTCTCCAGCGTGAACACTGAAGCTTTCTTT. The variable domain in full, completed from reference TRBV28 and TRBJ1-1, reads DVKVTQSSRYLVKRTGEKVFLECVQDMDHENMFWYRQDPGLGLRLIYFSYDVKMKEKGDIPEGYSVSREKKERFSLILESASTNQTSMYLCASSSLSSVNTEAFFGQGTRLTVV.

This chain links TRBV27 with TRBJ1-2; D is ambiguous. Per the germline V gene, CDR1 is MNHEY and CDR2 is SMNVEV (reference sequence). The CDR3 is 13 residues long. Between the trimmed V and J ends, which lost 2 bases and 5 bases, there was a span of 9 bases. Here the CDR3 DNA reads TGTGCCAGCAGTTTAAACAGAAGGTATGGCTACACCTTC. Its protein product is CASSLNRRYGYTF.

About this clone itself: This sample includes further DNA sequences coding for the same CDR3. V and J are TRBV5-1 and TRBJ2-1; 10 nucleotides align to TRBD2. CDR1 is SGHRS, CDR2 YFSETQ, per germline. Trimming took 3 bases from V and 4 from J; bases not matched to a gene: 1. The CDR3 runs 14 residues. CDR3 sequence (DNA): TGCGCCAGCAGCTCTAGCGGGGGTTACAATGAGCAGTTCTTC. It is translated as CASSSSGGYNEQFF.

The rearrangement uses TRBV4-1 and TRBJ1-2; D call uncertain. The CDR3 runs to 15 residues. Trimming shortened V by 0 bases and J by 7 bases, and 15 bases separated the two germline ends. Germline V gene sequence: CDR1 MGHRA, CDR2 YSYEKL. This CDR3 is CASSQEARVLTGYTF. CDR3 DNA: TGCGCCAGCAGCCAAGAGGCCCGGGTTTTAACTGGCTACACCTTC.

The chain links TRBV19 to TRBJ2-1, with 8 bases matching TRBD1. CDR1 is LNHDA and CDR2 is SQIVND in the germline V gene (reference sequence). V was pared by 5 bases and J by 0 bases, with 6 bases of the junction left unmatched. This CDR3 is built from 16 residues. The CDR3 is CASSVQGGSSYNEQFF. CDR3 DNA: TGTGCCAGTAGTGTACAGGGGGGAAGCTCCTACAATGAGCAGTTCTTC.

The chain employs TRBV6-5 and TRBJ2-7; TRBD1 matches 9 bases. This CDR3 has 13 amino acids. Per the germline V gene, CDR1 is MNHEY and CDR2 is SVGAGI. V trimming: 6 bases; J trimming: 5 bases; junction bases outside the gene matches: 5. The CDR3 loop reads CASSLTGGDEQYF. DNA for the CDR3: TGTGCCAGCAGCCTTACAGGGGGCGACGAGCAGTACTTC.